The 8 T cell receptor beta chains in this list originate from one sample, sequenced in a study of response to subunit inactivated influenza vaccine (dated by TCRdb to the late 2010s). The library came from RT-PCR. The sequencing machine was an Illumina HiSeq 2500. TCRdb passed the public sequencing reads through fastp at Q25 and MiXCR, retaining productive beta sequences. Under each unique CDR3 protein, matching rows form one entry showing the most common genes and DNA. The sample data list 600,000 to 700,000 distinct CDR3 sequences, and 14% of these were observed just once. 6.5% to 8% of the sample rests with the top ten. Source: PBMCs from blood, taken around 14 days before vaccination. Every receptor here comes from a man in his forties or fifties who received an inactivated influenza vaccine. Donor details come from another sample of the same person, matched by shared clones.

Note on this clonotype: Sequence at one end of the junction differs from germline and may be a read error. The chain carries TRBV20-1 and TRBJ2-7; TRBD2 aligns across 9 bases. The CDR3 length is 14 residues. Germline CDR1 and CDR2: DFQATT and SNEGSKA (reference sequence). The CDR3 DNA reads as TGCAGTGTTAGACGGCGGGAGGGCCTTCCCGAGCAGTACTTC. Protein product: CSVRRREGLPEQYF.

The chain is built from TRBV10-3 and TRBJ2-5; D is uncertain. Trimming stripped 8 bases from V and 1 base from J, with 11 bases between. The CDR3 covers 13 residues. The germline gives CDR1 ENHRY, CDR2 SYGVKD. The CDR3 here is CAIGVRPQETQYF. In DNA, the CDR3 is TGTGCCATCGGAGTGCGGCCCCAAGAGACCCAGTACTTC.

This clonotype has a handful of counts. The chain combines TRBV15 with TRBJ1-5; D unclear. Per the germline V gene, CDR1 is LNHNV and CDR2 is YYDKDF (reference sequence). The CDR3 is made up of 16 amino acids. The ends were cut back, 3 bases at V and 4 bases at J, with 16 bases in the middle. CDR3 in amino acids: CATSRGYNDRNQPQHF. In DNA, the CDR3 is TGTGCCACCAGCAGGGGTTACAATGATCGGAATCAGCCCCAGCATTTT. The whole variable domain, filled in from reference TRBV15 and TRBJ1-5, reads DAMVIQNPRYQVTQFGKPVTLSCSQTLNHNVMYWYQQKSSQAPKLLFHYYDKDFNNEADTPDNFQSRRPNTSFCFLDIRSPGLGDTAMYLCATSRGYNDRNQPQHFGDGTRLSIL.

This clonotype was counted only a few times. The chain joins TRBV18 to TRBJ2-1, with D hard to call. Germline V gives CDR1 KGHSH, CDR2 LQKENI. Between the trimmed V and J ends, which lost 0 bases and 0 bases, there was a span of 3 bases. CDR3 length: 14 residues. Here the CDR3 DNA reads TGTGCCAGCTCACCACCGAGCTCCTACAATGAGCAGTTCTTC. Translation: CASSPPSSYNEQFF.

This clonotype was detected many times. The V and J genes are TRBV7-9 and TRBJ2-7; D unresolved. Germline loops: CDR1 SEHNR, CDR2 FQNEAQ (reference sequence). The V and J ends lost 6 bases and 4 bases respectively, with 16 bases between them. The CDR3 covers 14 residues. The CDR3 sequence is CASSLTLGSYEQYF. The CDR3 nucleotides read TGTGCCAGCAGTCTCACCCTCGGCAGTTACGAGCAGTACTTC.

The gene calls are TRBV20-1 and TRBJ2-1; D is perhaps TRBD1 (6 bases). Looked up from germline, CDR1 is DFQATT and CDR2 is SNEGSKA (reference sequence). This CDR3 has 14 residues. V was clipped by 3 bases and J by 6 bases, with 15 bases between them. The CDR3 nucleotides read TGCAGTGCTAGCCCCAGGGGCCGGGGCAATGAGCAGTTCTTC. Its translation: CSASPRGRGNEQFF.

This clonotype came up a few times. The V gene is TRBV20-1, the J gene TRBJ1-1, with a weak D call TRBD1 (5 bases). Germline assignment: CDR1 DFQATT and CDR2 SNEGSKA (reference sequence). This CDR3 has 13 amino acids. V was cut by 6 bases and J by 3 bases, with 14 bases left in between. CDR3 sequence reads: CSAQWGVDTEAFF. As DNA, the CDR3 is TGCAGTGCCCAGTGGGGGGTGGACACTGAAGCTTTCTTT.

In DNA, the CDR3 is TGTGCCAGCAGTTGGGGACAGACCCAAGAGACCCAGTACTTC. Protein product: CASSWGQTQETQYF. This rearrangement joins TRBV6-2 or TRBV6-3 to TRBJ2-5; 7 nucleotides line up with TRBD1. This CDR3 comprises 14 residues. Trimming cost V 4 bases and J 1 base; bases outside gene matches: 3. Germline V gene sequence: CDR1 MNHEY, CDR2 SVGEGT.